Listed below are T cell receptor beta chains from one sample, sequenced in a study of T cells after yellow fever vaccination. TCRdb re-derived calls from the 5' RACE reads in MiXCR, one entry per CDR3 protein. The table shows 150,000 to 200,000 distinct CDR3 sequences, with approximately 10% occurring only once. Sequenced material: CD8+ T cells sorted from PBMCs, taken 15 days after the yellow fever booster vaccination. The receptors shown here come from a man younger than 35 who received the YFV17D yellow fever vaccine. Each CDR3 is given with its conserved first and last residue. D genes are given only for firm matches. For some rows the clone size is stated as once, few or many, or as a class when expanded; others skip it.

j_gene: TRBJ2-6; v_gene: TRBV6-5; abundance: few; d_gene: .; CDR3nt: TGTGCCAGCAGTTCCCAGCCTGGGGCCAACGTCCTGACTTTC; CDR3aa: CASSSQPGANVLTF
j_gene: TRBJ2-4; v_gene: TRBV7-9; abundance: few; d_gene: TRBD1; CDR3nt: TGTGCCAGCAGCACCCAACGGACCCGGGACAGGGGGCGCGGGTACATTCAGTACTTC; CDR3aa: CASSTQRTRDRGRGYIQYF
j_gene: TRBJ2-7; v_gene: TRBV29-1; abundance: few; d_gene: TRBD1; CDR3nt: TGCAGCTACCGTAGGGGGACAGGCTCCTACGAGCAGTACTTC; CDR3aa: CSYRRGTGSYEQYF
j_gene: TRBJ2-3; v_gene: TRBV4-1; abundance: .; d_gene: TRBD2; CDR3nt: TGCGCCAGCAGCCCTAGGGGACTAGCGGCTAGCACAGATACGCAGTATTTT; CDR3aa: CASSPRGLAASTDTQYF
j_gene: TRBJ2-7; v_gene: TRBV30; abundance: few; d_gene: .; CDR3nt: TGTGCCTGGAGTGTGGCCGGGGAAAAGCTGTACGAGCAGTACTTC; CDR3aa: CAWSVAGEKLYEQYF
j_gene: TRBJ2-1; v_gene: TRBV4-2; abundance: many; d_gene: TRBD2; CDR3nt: TGTGCCAGCAGAAAAAGCGGGGGGGCCGTCGATGAGCAGTTCTTC; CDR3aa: CASRKSGGAVDEQFF
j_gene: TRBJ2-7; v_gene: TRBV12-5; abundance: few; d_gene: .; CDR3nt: TGTGCTAGTGGTCCAAACCCCTACGAGCAGTACTTC; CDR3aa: CASGPNPYEQYF
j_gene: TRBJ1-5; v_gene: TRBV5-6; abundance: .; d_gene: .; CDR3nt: TGTGCCAGCAGCCCGGGTTGGAGAAGAAGCAATCAGCCCCAGCATTTT; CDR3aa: CASSPGWRRSNQPQHF
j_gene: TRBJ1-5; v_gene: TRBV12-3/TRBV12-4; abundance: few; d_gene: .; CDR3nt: TGTGCCAGCAGAACCAGGGGTGTCGGCAATCAGCCCCAGCATTTT; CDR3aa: CASRTRGVGNQPQHF
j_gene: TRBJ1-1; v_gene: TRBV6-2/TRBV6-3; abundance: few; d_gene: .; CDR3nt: TGTGCCAGCAGTTACTCGGGAGGGACCACTGAAGCTTTCTTT; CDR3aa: CASSYSGGTTEAFF
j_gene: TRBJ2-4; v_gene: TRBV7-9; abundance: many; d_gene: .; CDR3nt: TGTGCCAGCAGTTGGTTTGAGAAGACCCTAGCCAAAAACATTCAGTACTTC; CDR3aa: CASSWFEKTLAKNIQYF
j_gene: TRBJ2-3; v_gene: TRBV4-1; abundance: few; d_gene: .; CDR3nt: TGCGCCAGCAGCCGAGGAGATACGCAGTATTTT; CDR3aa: CASSRGDTQYF
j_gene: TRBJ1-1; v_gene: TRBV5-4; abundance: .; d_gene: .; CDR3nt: TGTGCCAGCACACCGGGGGGGAGGAGGGAAGCTTTCTTT; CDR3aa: CASTPGGRREAFF
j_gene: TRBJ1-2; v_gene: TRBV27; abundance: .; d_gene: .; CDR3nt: TGTGCCAGCAGTTGGGAGGGCTACACCTTC; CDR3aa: CASSWEGYTF
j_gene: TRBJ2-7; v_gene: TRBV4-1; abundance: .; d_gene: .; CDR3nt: TGCGCCAGCAGCCAAGTCCGGGACACGGGCGGTCGGGAGCAGTACTTC; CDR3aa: CASSQVRDTGGREQYF
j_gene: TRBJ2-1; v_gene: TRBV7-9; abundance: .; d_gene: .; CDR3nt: TGTGCCAGCAGCTTAGGCGCAGGTTTCGGGAATGAGCAGTTCTTC; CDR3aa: CASSLGAGFGNEQFF
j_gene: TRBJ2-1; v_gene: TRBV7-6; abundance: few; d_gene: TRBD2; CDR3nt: TGTGCCAGCAGCTTATCCCAAGCGGGGGGGTACAATGAGCAGTTCTTC; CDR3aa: CASSLSQAGGYNEQFF
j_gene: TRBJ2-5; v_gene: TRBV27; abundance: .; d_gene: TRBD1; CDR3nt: TGTGCCAGCAGTTTTTCTCCGGACAGGGGGGAGACCCAGTACTTC; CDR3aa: CASSFSPDRGETQYF
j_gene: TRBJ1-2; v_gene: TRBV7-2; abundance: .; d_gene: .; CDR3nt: TGTGCCAGCACCGTTCGGTCTATCGGCTACACCTTC; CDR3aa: CASTVRSIGYTF
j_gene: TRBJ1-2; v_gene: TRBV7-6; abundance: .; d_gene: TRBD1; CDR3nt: TGTGCCAGCAGCCCTAGAGGACAGGGGCTCGATGGCTACACCTTC; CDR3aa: CASSPRGQGLDGYTF
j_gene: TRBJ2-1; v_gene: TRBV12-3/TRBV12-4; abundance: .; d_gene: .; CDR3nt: TGTGCCAGCAGTCCGCCCGGAGAACGGACGGACTACAATGAGCAGTTCTTC; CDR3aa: CASSPPGERTDYNEQFF
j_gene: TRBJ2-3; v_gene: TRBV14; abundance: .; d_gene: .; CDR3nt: TGTGCCAGCAGCCAAGTATGGACAGATACGCAGTATTTT; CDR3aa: CASSQVWTDTQYF
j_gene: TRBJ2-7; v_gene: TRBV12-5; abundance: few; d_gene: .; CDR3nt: TGTGCTAGTGGGGGATCAGGCCAGCAGTACTTC; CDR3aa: CASGGSGQQYF
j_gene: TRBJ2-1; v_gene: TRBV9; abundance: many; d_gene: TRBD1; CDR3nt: TGTGCCAGCAGCGCAACAGGGGGCCCCTACAATGAGCAGTTCTTC; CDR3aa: CASSATGGPYNEQFF
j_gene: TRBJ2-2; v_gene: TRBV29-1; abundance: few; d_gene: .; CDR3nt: TGCAGCGCATGGGGGGAGCCGGGACAAAGCACCGGGGAGCTGTTTTTT; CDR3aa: CSAWGEPGQSTGELFF
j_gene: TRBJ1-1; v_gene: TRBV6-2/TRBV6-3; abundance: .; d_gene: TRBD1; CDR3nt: TGTGCCAGCAGTGGGGGGTTTGCCCCGACAGGGTGGAACACTGAAGCTTTCTTT; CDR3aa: CASSGGFAPTGWNTEAFF
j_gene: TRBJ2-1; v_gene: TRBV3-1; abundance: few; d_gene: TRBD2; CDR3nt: TGTGCCAGCAGCCAAGTTCTTGGGGGGACTAGGTACTTAAATGAGCAGTTCTTC; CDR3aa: CASSQVLGGTRYLNEQFF
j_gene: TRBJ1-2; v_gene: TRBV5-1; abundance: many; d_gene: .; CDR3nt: TGCGCCAGCAGCTTGGACAGGGAGGGCTACACCTTC; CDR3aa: CASSLDREGYTF
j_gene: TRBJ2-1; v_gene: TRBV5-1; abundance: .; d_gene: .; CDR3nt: TGCGCCAGCAGCTTGGCTAGGGGGGAGATCAACAATGAGCAGTTCTTC; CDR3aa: CASSLARGEINNEQFF
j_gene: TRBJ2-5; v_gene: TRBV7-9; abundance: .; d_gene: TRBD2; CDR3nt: TGTGCCAGCAGCTTAGTAGCGGGGAACCAAGAGACCCAGTACTTC; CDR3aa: CASSLVAGNQETQYF
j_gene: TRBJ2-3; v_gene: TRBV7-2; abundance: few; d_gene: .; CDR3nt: TGTGCCAGCAGCATGGCTACGCAGTATTTT; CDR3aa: CASSMATQYF
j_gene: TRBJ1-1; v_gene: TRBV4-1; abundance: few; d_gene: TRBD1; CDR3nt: TGCGCCAGCAGCCAAGTTGGACAGGGGGCTCATGGGGGCACTGAAGCTTTCTTT; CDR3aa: CASSQVGQGAHGGTEAFF
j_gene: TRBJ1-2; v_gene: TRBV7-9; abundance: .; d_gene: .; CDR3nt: TGTGCCAGCAGCTTCCTCCGGGACAACTATGGCTACACCTTC; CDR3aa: CASSFLRDNYGYTF
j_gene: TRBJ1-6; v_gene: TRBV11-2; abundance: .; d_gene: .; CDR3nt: TGTGCCAGCATACCTACTCTCGGGAATAATTCACCCCTCCACTTT; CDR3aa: CASIPTLGNNSPLHF
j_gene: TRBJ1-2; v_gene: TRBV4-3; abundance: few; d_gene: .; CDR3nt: TGCGCCAGCAGCCCGACAGCGTCAGCTAACTATGGCTACACCTTC; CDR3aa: CASSPTASANYGYTF
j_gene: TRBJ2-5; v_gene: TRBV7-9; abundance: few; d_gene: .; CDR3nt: TGTGCCAGCAGCTCCCTACGGGGCTTCCAAGAGACCCAGTACTTC; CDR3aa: CASSSLRGFQETQYF
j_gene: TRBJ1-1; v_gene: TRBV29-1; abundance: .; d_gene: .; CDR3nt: TGCAGCGTTGACAAAGTAGGGGCAAGTAACACTGAAGCTTTCTTT; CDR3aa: CSVDKVGASNTEAFF
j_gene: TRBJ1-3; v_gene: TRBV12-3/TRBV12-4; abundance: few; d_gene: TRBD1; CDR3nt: TGTGCCAGCAGTCCCGGGACAGGGGAAAGAAACACCATATATTTT; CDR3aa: CASSPGTGERNTIYF
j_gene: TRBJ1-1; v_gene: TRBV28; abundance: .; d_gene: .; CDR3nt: TGTGCCAGCAGACCTGACAGGTCACCTGAAGCTTTCTTT; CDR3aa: CASRPDRSPEAFF
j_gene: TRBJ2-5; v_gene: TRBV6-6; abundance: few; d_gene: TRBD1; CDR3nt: TGTGCCAGTACACAGGGGGCTCGGGAGACCCAGTACTTC; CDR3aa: CASTQGARETQYF